This T cell receptor (beta chain) was identified in a study of Graves' ophthalmopathy and Graves' hyperthyroidism. General study points: From stable hyperthyroidism, ophthalmopathy was separated by a 13-signature model with about 88% sensitivity and 75% to 82% specificity.

Germline V gene lookup returns CDR1 MNHEY and CDR2 SVGAGI. The CDR3 covers 13 residues. V was pared by 0 bases and J by 7 bases, with 9 bases between. Diagnosis relied on clinical symptoms, serum thyroxine, TRAb, thyroid ultrasound and orbital computed tomography. RNA served as the template for amplifying TCR beta CDR3 regions. The authors performed first-round RT-PCR with HTBI primers and then a second-round multiplex PCR. TCRdb passed the multiplex PCR reads through MiXCR, listing each CDR3 protein once. The sample yields 300,000 to 350,000 distinct CDR3 sequences, 17% seen once. As for this clonotype: Its antigen remains unidentified.

This chain links TRBV6-5 with TRBJ1-1; no firm D call. The material sequenced was peripheral blood. This clonotype was obtained from an adult man with Graves' ophthalmopathy. CDR3 amino acids: CASSYSSSGEAFF. Written as DNA, the CDR3 is TGTGCCAGCAGTTACTCCAGTTCCGGTGAAGCTTTCTTT.